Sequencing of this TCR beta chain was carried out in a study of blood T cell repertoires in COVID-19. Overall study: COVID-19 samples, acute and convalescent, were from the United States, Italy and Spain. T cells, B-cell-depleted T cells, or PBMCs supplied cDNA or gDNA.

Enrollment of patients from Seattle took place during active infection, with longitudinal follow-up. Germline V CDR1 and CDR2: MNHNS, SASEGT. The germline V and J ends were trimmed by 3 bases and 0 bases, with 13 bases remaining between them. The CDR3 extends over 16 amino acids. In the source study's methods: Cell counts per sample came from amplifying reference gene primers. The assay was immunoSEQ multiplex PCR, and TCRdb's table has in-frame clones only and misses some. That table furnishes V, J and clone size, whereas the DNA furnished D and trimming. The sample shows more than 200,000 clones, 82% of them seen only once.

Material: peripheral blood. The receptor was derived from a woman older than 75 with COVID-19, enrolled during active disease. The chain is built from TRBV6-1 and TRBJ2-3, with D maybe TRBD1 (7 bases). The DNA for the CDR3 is TGTGCCAGCAGTGAGCAGGGGGGATGGAGCACAGATACGCAGTATTTT. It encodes CASSEQGGWSTDTQYF.